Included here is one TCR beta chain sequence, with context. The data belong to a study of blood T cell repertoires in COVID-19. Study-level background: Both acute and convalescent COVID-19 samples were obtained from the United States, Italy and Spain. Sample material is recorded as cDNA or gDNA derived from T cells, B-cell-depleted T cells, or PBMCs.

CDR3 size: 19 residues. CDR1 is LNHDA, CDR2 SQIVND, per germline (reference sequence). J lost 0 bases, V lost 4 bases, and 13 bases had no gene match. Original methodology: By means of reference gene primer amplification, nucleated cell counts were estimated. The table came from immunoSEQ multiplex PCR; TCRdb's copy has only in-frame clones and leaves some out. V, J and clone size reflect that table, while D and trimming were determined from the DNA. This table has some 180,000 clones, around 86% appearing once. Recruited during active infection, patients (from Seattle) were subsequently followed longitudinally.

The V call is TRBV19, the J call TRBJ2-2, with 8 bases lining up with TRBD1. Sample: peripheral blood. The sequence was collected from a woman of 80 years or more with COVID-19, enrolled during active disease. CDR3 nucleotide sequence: TGTGCCAGTAGTACCAGAGGAGGCTCAGGGGGCGCGAACACCGGGGAGCTGTTTTTT. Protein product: CASSTRGGSGGANTGELFF.